The 27 T cell receptor beta chains presented below share a single source sample, sequenced in a study of human T cells and chemical hapten exposure. TCRdb redid the calling of the RACE reads with MiXCR, one entry per CDR3 protein. This sample carries roughly 380,000 distinct CDR3 sequences, more than 4.5% of them seen once, and the ten largest clones take approximately 2.4%. As to time point: pre-sensitization, week 0. Described treatment: therapeutic diphenylcyclopropenone sensitization with weekly scalp DPC. This sample comprised whole blood, obtained in connection with sensitization to the hapten diphenylcyclopropenone (DPC). These receptors all stem from a woman aged 45-59 years with alopecia areata. Some clones in this sample may be carry-over from other donors' samples.

The CDR3: CASSRGGFQPQHF. The CDR3 region has the DNA TGTGCCAGCAGCCGAGGGGGCTTTCAGCCCCAGCATTTT. The chain links TRBV7-2 to TRBJ1-5; the match to TRBD1 covers 7 bases. J was trimmed by 6 bases and V by 5 bases; bases with no gene match: 4. Germline V gene data show CDR1 as SGHTA and CDR2 as FQGNSA. The CDR3 sequence is 13 residues long.

This clonotype was recorded many times. DNA of the CDR3: TGTGCCAGCAGTTTAAGCGGGGTTTACGAACTGTTTTTT. This translates into CASSLSGVYELFF. The chain uses TRBV12-3 or TRBV12-4 and TRBJ1-4, with D hard to call. Between the trimmed V and J ends, which lost 2 bases and 12 bases, there was a span of 13 bases. The CDR3 is made up of 13 amino acids.

This clonotype was seen at least ten times. This chain uses TRBV28 with TRBJ2-7; perhaps TRBD1 as D (6 bases). From germline, CDR1 is MDHEN and CDR2 SYDVKM. This CDR3 has 15 residues. The V gene lost 3 bases and the J gene lost 2 bases, with 14 bases spanning the gap. The CDR3 region has the DNA TGTGCCAGCAGTTTGGCTCCCGGGACAACCTACGAGCAGTACTTC. Translating gives CASSLAPGTTYEQYF. The whole variable domain, remainder taken from reference TRBV28 and TRBJ2-7, is DVKVTQSSRYLVKRTGEKVFLECVQDMDHENMFWYRQDPGLGLRLIYFSYDVKMKEKGDIPEGYSVSREKKERFSLILESASTNQTSMYLCASSLAPGTTYEQYFGPGTRLTVT.

In this sample, this clonotype turned up a few times. With a much larger clone just one base away, this may be a read error. Here the CDR3 reads CASRLDTGELFF. The CDR3 DNA follows: TGTGCCAGCAGGTTAGACACCGGGGAGCTGTTTTTT. The V and J genes are TRBV12-3 or TRBV12-4 and TRBJ2-2; D gene unclear. This CDR3 contains 12 residues.

This clonotype was recorded at least ten times. The chain is built from TRBV3-1 and TRBJ1-1; D is unclear. CDR3 size: 13 residues. The germline V gene has CDR1 LGHDT and CDR2 YNNKEL (reference sequence). The V and J ends lost 3 bases and 1 base respectively, with 6 bases between them. For the CDR3, the DNA is TGTGCCAGCAGCCAGATGGGGAACACTGAAGCTTTCTTT. Its protein is CASSQMGNTEAFF. Complete variable domain (other parts from reference TRBV3-1 and TRBJ1-1): DTAVSQTPKYLVTQMGNDKSIKCEQNLGHDTMYWYKQDSKKFLKIMFSYNNKELIINETVPNRFSPKSPDKAHLNLHINSLELGDSAVYFCASSQMGNTEAFFGQGTRLTVV.

This clonotype has ten or more counts. V is TRBV12-3 or TRBV12-4 and J is TRBJ2-3; 9 bases fit TRBD2. The CDR3 extends over 18 amino acids. V lost 6 bases, J lost 2 bases, and 15 bases stayed unmatched. CDR3 protein: CASSHFPLAGLSTDTQYF. In DNA, the CDR3 is TGTGCCAGCAGCCACTTCCCGCTAGCGGGATTGTCCACAGATACGCAGTATTTT.

V gene TRBV28 combines with J gene TRBJ2-1, with D unclear. Germline-derived CDR1 and CDR2 are MDHEN and SYDVKM. This CDR3 contains 13 residues. Trimming left V 6 bases short and J 5 bases short, with 11 bases between. The CDR3 sequence: CASRKIADNEQFF. Here the CDR3 DNA reads TGTGCCAGCAGAAAGATCGCGGACAATGAGCAGTTCTTC.

This clonotype appeared a few times. CDR3 sequence: CASGSGGTEAFF. CDR3 nucleotides: TGTGCTAGTGGCTCAGGGGGCACTGAAGCTTTCTTT. The chain uses TRBV12-5 and TRBJ1-1; TRBD1 matches 7 bases. Per germline, CDR1 LGHNT and CDR2 FRNRAP. The CDR3 is 12 amino acids. V dropped 6 bases and J dropped 4; count of bases not matched to a gene: 2.

The sample holds many counts of this clonotype. V is TRBV14 and J is TRBJ1-1; D ambiguous. Germline loops: CDR1 SGHDN, CDR2 FVKESK. Trimming cost V 0 bases and J 3 bases, with 11 bases left between them. The CDR3 is made up of 15 amino acids. CDR3 loop: CASSQDHSLYTEAFF. DNA of the CDR3: TGTGCCAGCAGCCAAGACCACAGCCTTTACACTGAAGCTTTCTTT.

This clonotype was seen ten or more times. The J gene is TRBJ1-3, the V gene TRBV30, with D perhaps TRBD1 (5 bases). Trimming stripped 2 bases from V and 8 bases from J, with 19 bases between. The CDR3 spans 15 residues. The V gene's germline CDR1 is GTSNPN and CDR2 SVGIG (reference sequence). This chain's CDR3 is CAWSISTGGTDTIYF. CDR3 in DNA: TGTGCCTGGAGTATATCAACCGGGGGTACGGACACCATATATTTT.

This clonotype occurred many times. The rearrangement uses TRBV7-9 and TRBJ1-3, with D tentatively TRBD1 (6 bases). Germline V lookup: CDR1 SEHNR, CDR2 FQNEAQ (reference sequence). The CDR3 loop spans 14 amino acids. Trimming shortened V by 6 bases and J by 4 bases, and 13 bases separated the two germline ends. The DNA of the CDR3 is TGTGCCAGCAGTTCTACAGGGAACGGAAACACCATATATTTT. This encodes CASSSTGNGNTIYF. The full variable domain, rest sourced from reference TRBV7-9 and TRBJ1-3, is DTGVSQNPRHKITKRGQNVTFRCDPISEHNRLYWYRQTLGQGPEFLTYFQNEAQLEKSRLLSDRFSAERPKGSFSTLEIQRTEQGDSAMYLCASSSTGNGNTIYFGEGSWLTVV.

The sample holds many counts of this clonotype. This rearrangement joins TRBV29-1 to TRBJ2-1; tentative D call: TRBD1 (7 bases). Trimming cost V 6 bases and J 8 bases, with 29 bases left between them. The CDR3 consists of 17 residues. Germline CDR1 and CDR2: SQVTM and ANQGSEA. CDR3 nucleotide sequence: TGCAGCGTGGACGACAGGGAGAGGGTCGCGGGGCTCCATGAGCAGTTCTTC. Amino acids: CSVDDRERVAGLHEQFF.

In its sample, this clonotype was seen many times. J is TRBJ1-1 and V is TRBV29-1; D is unresolved. Looked up from germline, CDR1 is SQVTM and CDR2 is ANQGSEA. This CDR3 has 12 amino acids. V lost 0 bases, J lost 1 base, and 3 bases lay in between. The CDR3 loop is CSVEDGNTEAFF. DNA for the CDR3: TGCAGCGTTGAAGACGGGAACACTGAAGCTTTCTTT.

This clonotype was counted between two and nine times. The CDR3, as DNA: TGTGCCAGCAGCTCGTTACAGGGGTCCGATGGCTACACCTTC. As protein: CASSSLQGSDGYTF. J is TRBJ1-2 and V is TRBV27, with TRBD1 identical over 7 bases. This CDR3 region has 14 residues. Germline V gene data show CDR1 as MNHEY and CDR2 as SMNVEV (reference sequence). Trimming at V came to 6 bases and at J to 6 bases, leaving 10 bases not matched to a gene.

This clonotype was detected a few times. The rearrangement uses TRBV6-2 or TRBV6-3 and TRBJ1-1, with a tentative D call TRBD1 (5 bases). Germline values: CDR1 MNHEY, CDR2 SVGEGT. The CDR3 has 14 residues. Trimming pared 2 bases from V and 6 bases from J, leaving 13 bases between. This chain's CDR3 is CASSYNGGSSEAFF. The CDR3 DNA is TGTGCCAGCAGTTACAATGGGGGAAGCTCTGAAGCTTTCTTT.

This clonotype was seen repeatedly, ten times or more. The chain is built from TRBV7-2 and TRBJ2-3; D remains ambiguous. This CDR3 contains 12 residues. CDR1 is SGHTA, CDR2 FQGNSA, per germline. V shed 2 bases and J shed 7 bases, with 7 bases lying between them. CDR3: CASSLNSYTQYF. As DNA, the CDR3 is TGTGCCAGCAGCTTAAATTCCTATACGCAGTATTTT.

This clonotype was recorded many times. This sequence joins TRBV3-1 and TRBJ2-1, with D perhaps matching TRBD2 (6 bases). CDR3 size: 15 residues. The germline CDR1 and CDR2 sequences are LGHDT and YNNKEL (reference sequence). Trimming stripped 4 bases from V and 7 bases from J, with 17 bases between. The CDR3 coding sequence is TGTGCCAGCAGCCCGTCGGCGGAGGGTGGGAATGAGCAGTTCTTC. Residues: CASSPSAEGGNEQFF.

Ten or more counts support this clonotype. The rearrangement uses TRBV28 and TRBJ1-1; 7 bases line up with TRBD1. V lost 5 bases to trimming and J lost 6 bases; unmatched junction nucleotides: 6. The CDR3 spans 13 residues. Germline CDR1 reads MDHEN; CDR2 reads SYDVKM. The CDR3 loop reads CASSDTGDSEAFF. DNA of the CDR3: TGTGCCAGCAGTGATACAGGGGACTCTGAAGCTTTCTTT.

In its sample, this clonotype was seen many times. The chain carries TRBV20-1 and TRBJ1-2; D gene unclear. Trimming removed 5 bases from V and 2 bases from J, with 9 bases in between. The CDR3 consists of 12 residues. The V gene's germline CDR1 is DFQATT and CDR2 SNEGSKA (reference sequence). CDR3 nucleotides: TGCAGTGCTGCCACGGGGAACTATGGCTACACCTTC. Residues: CSAATGNYGYTF.

There are many counts of this clonotype. The chain is built from TRBV9 and TRBJ1-2; D is unclear. Germline V gene sequence: CDR1 SGDLS, CDR2 YYNGEE. Trimming shortened V by 2 bases and J by 6 bases, and 20 bases separated the two germline ends. The CDR3 consists of 16 residues. The CDR3 reads CASSVLDLSRNDGYTF. The CDR3 DNA sequence: TGTGCCAGCAGCGTCCTAGACTTGAGTCGAAACGATGGCTACACCTTC.

This clonotype was picked up many times. The rearrangement uses TRBV4-3 and TRBJ2-5; 11 bases line up with TRBD2. The CDR3 loop spans 20 amino acids. V shed 3 bases, J shed 0 bases, and the junction held 15 bases outside the gene matches. CDR1 is LGHNA, CDR2 YSLEER, per germline. CDR3 DNA: TGCGCCAGCAGCCAGCGACTTCCGGGACTAGCGGCTTCGTACCAAGAGACCCAGTACTTC. Translating gives CASSQRLPGLAASYQETQYF.

V usage is TRBV20-1 and J usage is TRBJ2-7, with 7 nucleotides matching TRBD1. CDR3 size: 12 residues. J gave up 6 bases and V 5 bases, and 7 bases lay outside the gene matches. The germline gives CDR1 DFQATT, CDR2 SNEGSKA (reference sequence). The CDR3 protein is CSARDRDFEQYF. The CDR3 region has the DNA TGCAGTGCTCGGGACAGAGACTTCGAGCAGTACTTC.

The chain has TRBV5-5 and TRBJ1-1; D possibly corresponds to TRBD1 (5 bases). V lost 3 bases and J lost 7, with 13 bases in between. This CDR3 is built from 13 residues. In germline, CDR1 is SGHKS, CDR2 YYEKEE (reference sequence). The CDR3 reads CASSWTPGVEAFF. DNA of the CDR3: TGTGCCAGCAGCTGGACACCAGGTGTTGAAGCTTTCTTT.

V and J are TRBV28 and TRBJ1-4; D unresolved. The V gene lost 3 bases and the J gene lost 3 bases, with 11 bases spanning the gap. The CDR3 contains 15 residues. Germline-derived CDR1 and CDR2 are MDHEN and SYDVKM. The CDR3: CASSFSGTANEKLFF. The CDR3 DNA reads TGTGCCAGCAGTTTTTCAGGCACAGCTAATGAAAAACTGTTTTTT. Full variable domain (rest looked up from reference TRBV28 and TRBJ1-4): DVKVTQSSRYLVKRTGEKVFLECVQDMDHENMFWYRQDPGLGLRLIYFSYDVKMKEKGDIPEGYSVSREKKERFSLILESASTNQTSMYLCASSFSGTANEKLFFGSGTQLSVL.

At least ten counts were recorded for this clonotype. The chain links TRBV5-4 to TRBJ2-5, with D hard to call. Per germline, CDR1 SGHNT and CDR2 YYREEE (reference sequence). V was clipped by 2 bases and J by 0 bases, with 8 bases between them. This CDR3 is 14 amino acids long. The DNA of the CDR3 is TGTGCCAGCAGCTTTCGGCAGAACCAAGAGACCCAGTACTTC. Translating gives CASSFRQNQETQYF.

This chain joins TRBV6-2 or TRBV6-3 and TRBJ2-7, with 9 bases matching TRBD2. The CDR3 totals 14 residues. V shed 7 bases and J 3 bases; nucleotides not matched to a gene: 7. In germline, CDR1 is MNHEY, CDR2 SVGEGT. CDR3 protein: CASISSGSNYEQYF. DNA for the CDR3: TGTGCCAGCATAAGTAGCGGGAGTAACTACGAGCAGTACTTC.

This clonotype was seen repeatedly, ten times or more. This chain uses TRBV11-3 with TRBJ1-1; D not resolved. The V gene's germline CDR1 is SGHNT and CDR2 YENEEA. The CDR3 is 13 amino acids. Trimming shortened V by 5 bases and J by 10 bases, and 17 bases separated the two germline ends. The CDR3 region is CASSLQTPSGAFF. CDR3 nucleotide sequence: TGTGCCAGCAGCCTGCAGACTCCCTCGGGAGCTTTCTTT.